This T cell receptor beta chain was recovered during a study of CD8 T cells in ankylosing spondylitis. General observations from the study: One TCR beta motif, made up of under ten highly homologous variants, appeared characteristic of ankylosing spondylitis blood.

The CDR3 runs 13 residues. Germline V CDR1 and CDR2: SEHNR, FQNEAQ (reference sequence). The V gene lost 8 bases and the J gene lost 7 bases, with 15 bases spanning the gap. MiXCR, applied by TCRdb to the 5' RACE reads, yields one record per CDR3 protein. The sample consists of about 160,000 distinct CDR3 sequences, 9.8% of them appearing once. This clonotype appeared many times. Its specificity is unknown. The receptor's source is a female donor with ankylosing spondylitis or in good health (not recorded which). Material: blood, either unsorted or a sorted T cell fraction (not recorded which). The rearrangement joins TRBV7-9 to TRBJ2-1, with TRBD1 as a possible D gene (6 bases). The CDR3 coding sequence is TGTGCCAGCTTTGCCCACAGGGAAAATGAGCAGTTCTTC. Protein product: CASFAHRENEQFF.